This TCR beta chain was sequenced during a study of identical twins. Study-wide points: Cross-sectional statistical analysis was relied on for the conclusions, without the same donors being followed. High-abundance cord blood beta clonotypes had fewer insertions; memory repertoires showed none.

This clonotype was counted between two and nine times. The antigen is unknown. The CDR3 is 15 amino acids. V was cut by 7 bases and J by 4 bases, with 18 bases left in between. The authors used template switching to add a universal primer site and gave cDNA unique molecular identifiers. TCRdb re-derived calls from the 5' RACE reads in MiXCR, one entry per CDR3 protein. The sample shows about 810,000 distinct CDR3 sequences, roughly an eighth of them seen only once. These records were also assigned to another study, of yellow fever vaccine responses in identical twins.

The chain has TRBV12-3 or TRBV12-4 and TRBJ2-3, with a tentative D call TRBD1 (6 bases). The sequencing sample was made of PBMCs. The source of this sequence is a young woman in good health. CDR3 DNA: TGTGCCAGCACCACACTAATGGCAGGGGCAGATACGCAGTATTTT. Protein sequence: CASTTLMAGADTQYF.